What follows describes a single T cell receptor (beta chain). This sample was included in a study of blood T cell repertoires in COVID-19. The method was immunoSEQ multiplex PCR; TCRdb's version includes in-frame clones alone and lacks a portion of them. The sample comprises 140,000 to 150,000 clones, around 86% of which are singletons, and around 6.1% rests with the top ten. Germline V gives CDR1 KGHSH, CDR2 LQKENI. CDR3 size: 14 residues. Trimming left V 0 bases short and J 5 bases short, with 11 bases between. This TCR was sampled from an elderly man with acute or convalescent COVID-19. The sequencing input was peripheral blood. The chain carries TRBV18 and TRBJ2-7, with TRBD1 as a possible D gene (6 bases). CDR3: CASSPPQGYHEQYF. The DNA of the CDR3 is TGTGCCAGCTCACCACCACAGGGTTATCACGAGCAGTACTTC.